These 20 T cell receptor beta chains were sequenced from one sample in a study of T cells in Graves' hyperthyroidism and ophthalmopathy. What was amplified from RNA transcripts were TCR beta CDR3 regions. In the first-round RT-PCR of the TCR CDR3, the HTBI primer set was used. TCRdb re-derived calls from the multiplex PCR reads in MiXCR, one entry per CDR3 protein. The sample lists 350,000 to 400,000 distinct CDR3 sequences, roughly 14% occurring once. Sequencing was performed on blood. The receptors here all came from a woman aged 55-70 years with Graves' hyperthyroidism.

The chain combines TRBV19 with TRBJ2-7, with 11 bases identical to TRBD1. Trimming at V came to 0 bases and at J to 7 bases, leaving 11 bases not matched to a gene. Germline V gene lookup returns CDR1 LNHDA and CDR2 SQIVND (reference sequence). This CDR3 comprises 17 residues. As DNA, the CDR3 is TGTGCCAGTAGTATAGATGGTTTCGGACAGGGGGCGCGGGAGCAGTACTTC. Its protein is CASSIDGFGQGAREQYF.

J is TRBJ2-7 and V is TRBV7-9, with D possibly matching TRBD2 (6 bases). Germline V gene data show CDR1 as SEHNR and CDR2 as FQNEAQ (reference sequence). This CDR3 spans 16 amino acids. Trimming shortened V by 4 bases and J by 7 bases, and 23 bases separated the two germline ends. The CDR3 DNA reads TGTGCCAGCAGCTCAGGCGGGGTAGCTGAAGTGTGGGAGCAGTACTTC. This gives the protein CASSSGGVAEVWEQYF.

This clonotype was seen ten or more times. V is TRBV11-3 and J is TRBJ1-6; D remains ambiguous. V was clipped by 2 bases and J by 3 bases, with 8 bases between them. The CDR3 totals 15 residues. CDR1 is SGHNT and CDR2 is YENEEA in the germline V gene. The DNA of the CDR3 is TGTGCCAGCAGCTTAAGGGTCGACTATAATTCACCCCTCCACTTT. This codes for CASSLRVDYNSPLHF. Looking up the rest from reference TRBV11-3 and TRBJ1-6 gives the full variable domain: EAGVVQSPRYKIIEKKQPVAFWCNPISGHNTLYWYLQNLGQGPELLIRYENEEAVDDSQLPKDRFSAERLKGVDSTLKIQPAELGDSAVYLCASSLRVDYNSPLHFGNGTRLTVT.

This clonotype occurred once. CDR3 residues: CASSASRTVDNEQFF. The CDR3 region has the DNA TGTGCCAGCAGCGCCTCACGTACTGTTGACAATGAGCAGTTCTTC. The rearrangement links TRBV5-4 to TRBJ2-1; D is unclear. Trimming pared 4 bases from V and 5 bases from J, leaving 16 bases between. Germline assignment: CDR1 SGHNT and CDR2 YYREEE (reference sequence). The CDR3 consists of 15 residues. The entire variable domain, with the rest obtained from reference TRBV5-4 and TRBJ2-1, is as follows: ETGVTQSPTHLIKTRGQQVTLRCSSQSGHNTVSWYQQALGQGPQFIFQYYREEENGRGNFPPRFSGLQFPNYSSELNVNALELDDSALYLCASSASRTVDNEQFFGPGTRLTVL.

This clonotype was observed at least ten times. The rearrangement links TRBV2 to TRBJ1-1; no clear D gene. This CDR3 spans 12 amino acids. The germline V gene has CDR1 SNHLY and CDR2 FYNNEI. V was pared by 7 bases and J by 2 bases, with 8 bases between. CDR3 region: CASIRDNTEAFF. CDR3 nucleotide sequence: TGTGCCAGCATAAGGGATAACACTGAAGCTTTCTTT.

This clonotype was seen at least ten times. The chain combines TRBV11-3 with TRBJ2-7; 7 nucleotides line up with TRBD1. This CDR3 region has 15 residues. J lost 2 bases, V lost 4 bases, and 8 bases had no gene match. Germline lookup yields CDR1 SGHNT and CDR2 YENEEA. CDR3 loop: CASSSLEGGAYEQYF. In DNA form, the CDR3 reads TGTGCCAGCAGCTCACTTGAAGGGGGCGCCTACGAGCAGTACTTC.

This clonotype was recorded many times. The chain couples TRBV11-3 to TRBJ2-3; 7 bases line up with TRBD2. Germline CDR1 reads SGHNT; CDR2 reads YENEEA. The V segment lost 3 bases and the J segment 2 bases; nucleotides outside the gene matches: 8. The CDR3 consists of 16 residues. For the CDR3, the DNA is TGTGCCAGCAGCTTCGAGGGAGGGTGGGACACAGATACGCAGTATTTT. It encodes CASSFEGGWDTDTQYF.

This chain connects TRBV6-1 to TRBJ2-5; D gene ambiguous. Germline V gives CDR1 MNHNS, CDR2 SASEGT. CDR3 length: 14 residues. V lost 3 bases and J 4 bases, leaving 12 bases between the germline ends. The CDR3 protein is CASSDTPVRETQYF. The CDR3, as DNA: TGTGCCAGCAGTGATACCCCGGTCCGAGAGACCCAGTACTTC.

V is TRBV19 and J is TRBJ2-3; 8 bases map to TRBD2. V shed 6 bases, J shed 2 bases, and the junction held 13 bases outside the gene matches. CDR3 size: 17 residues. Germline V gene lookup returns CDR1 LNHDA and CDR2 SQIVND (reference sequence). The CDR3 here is CASSINKTSDTTDTQYF. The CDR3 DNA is TGTGCCAGTAGCATCAACAAGACTAGCGACACCACAGATACGCAGTATTTT.

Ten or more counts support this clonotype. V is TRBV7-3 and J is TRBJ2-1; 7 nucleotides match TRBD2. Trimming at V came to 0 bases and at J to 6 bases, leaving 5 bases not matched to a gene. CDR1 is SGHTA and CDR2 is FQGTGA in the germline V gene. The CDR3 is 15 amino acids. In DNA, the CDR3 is TGTGCCAGCAGCTTAACGGGAGGGCCCCGCAATGAGCAGTTCTTC. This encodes CASSLTGGPRNEQFF.

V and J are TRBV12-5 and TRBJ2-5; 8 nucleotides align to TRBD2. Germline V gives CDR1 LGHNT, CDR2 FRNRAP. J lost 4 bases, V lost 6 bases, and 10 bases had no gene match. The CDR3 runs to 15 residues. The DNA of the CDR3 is TGTGCTAGTGGCCTATCCCCCACTAGCGGAGAGACCCAGTACTTC. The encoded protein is CASGLSPTSGETQYF.

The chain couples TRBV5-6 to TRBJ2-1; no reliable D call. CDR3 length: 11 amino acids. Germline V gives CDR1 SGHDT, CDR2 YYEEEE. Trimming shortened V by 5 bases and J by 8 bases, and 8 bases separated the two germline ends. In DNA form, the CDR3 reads TGTGCCAGCAGATTCGAGGATGAGCAGTTCTTC. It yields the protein CASRFEDEQFF.

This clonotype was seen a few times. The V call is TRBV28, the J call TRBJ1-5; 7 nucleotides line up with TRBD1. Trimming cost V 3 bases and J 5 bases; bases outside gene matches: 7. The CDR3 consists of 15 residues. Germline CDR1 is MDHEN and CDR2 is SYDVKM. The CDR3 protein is CASSFTPGGDQPQHF. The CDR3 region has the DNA TGTGCCAGCAGTTTCACTCCAGGGGGGGATCAGCCCCAGCATTTT.

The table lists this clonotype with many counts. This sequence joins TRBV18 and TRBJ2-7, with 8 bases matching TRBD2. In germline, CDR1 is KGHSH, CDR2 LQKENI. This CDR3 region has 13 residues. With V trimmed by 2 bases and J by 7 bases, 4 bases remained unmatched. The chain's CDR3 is CASSPVEREEQYF. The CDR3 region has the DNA TGTGCCAGCTCACCAGTGGAGCGGGAGGAGCAGTACTTC.

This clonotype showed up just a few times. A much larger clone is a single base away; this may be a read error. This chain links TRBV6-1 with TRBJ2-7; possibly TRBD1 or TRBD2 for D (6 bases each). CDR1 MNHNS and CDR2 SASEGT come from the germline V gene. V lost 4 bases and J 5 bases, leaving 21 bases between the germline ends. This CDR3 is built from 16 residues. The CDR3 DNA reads TGTGCCAGCAGTGGGCATCCATCGGGGGCTAATGACGAGCAGTACTTC. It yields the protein CASSGHPSGANDEQYF.

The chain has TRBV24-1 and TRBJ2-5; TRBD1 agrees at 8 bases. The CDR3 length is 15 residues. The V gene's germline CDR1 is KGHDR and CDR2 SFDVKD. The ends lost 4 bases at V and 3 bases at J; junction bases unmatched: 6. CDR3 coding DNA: TGTGCCACCAGTGAACCCGGGACAGGAAAAGAGACCCAGTACTTC. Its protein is CATSEPGTGKETQYF.

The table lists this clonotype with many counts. As DNA, the CDR3 is TGTGCCAGCAGCTTAGGCCCTATAGGGGACAGTAAGTCCTACGAGCAGTACTTC. It encodes CASSLGPIGDSKSYEQYF. V is TRBV13 and J is TRBJ2-7, with 7 nucleotides matching TRBD1. The CDR3 loop spans 18 amino acids. J gave up 1 base and V 0 bases, and 12 bases lay outside the gene matches. Germline loops: CDR1 PRHDT, CDR2 FYEKMQ (reference sequence).

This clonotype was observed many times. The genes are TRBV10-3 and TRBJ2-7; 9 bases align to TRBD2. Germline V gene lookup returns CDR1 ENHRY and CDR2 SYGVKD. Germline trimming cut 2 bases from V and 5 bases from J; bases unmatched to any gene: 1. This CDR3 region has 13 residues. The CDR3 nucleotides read TGTGCCATCAGTGAGAGACTAGCGGACGAGCAGTACTTC. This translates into CAISERLADEQYF.

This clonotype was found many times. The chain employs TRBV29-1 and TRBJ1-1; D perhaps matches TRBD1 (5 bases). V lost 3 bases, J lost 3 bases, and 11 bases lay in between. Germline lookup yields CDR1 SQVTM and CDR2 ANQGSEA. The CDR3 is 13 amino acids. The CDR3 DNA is TGCAGCGTTGACTCCGGGGCGGACACTGAAGCTTTCTTT. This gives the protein CSVDSGADTEAFF.

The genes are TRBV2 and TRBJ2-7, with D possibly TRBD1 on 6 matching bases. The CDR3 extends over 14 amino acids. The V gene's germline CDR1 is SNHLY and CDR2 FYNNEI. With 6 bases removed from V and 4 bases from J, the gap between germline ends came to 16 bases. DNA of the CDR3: TGTGCCAGCAGGGTGGGGACAACCTATTACGAGCAGTACTTC. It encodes CASRVGTTYYEQYF.